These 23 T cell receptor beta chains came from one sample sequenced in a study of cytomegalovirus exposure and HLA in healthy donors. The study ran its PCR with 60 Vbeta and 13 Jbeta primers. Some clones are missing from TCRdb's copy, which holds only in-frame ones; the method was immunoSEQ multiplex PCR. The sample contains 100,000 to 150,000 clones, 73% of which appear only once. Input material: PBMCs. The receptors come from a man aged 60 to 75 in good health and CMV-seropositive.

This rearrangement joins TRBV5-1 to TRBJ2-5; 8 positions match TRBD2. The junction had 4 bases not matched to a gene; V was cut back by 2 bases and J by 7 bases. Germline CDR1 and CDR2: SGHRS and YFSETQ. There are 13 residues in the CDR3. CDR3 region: CASSLAGAGTQYF. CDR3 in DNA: TGCGCCAGCAGCTTAGCGGGGGCGGGGACCCAGTACTTC.

CDR3 coding DNA: TGTGCCAGCAGCTCCCTCGTCGACAGGGGGTGGACCTACGAGCAGTACTTC. Amino acids: CASSSLVDRGWTYEQYF. V and J are TRBV7-2 and TRBJ2-7; 9 positions agree with TRBD1. Germline V gene sequence: CDR1 SGHTA, CDR2 FQGNSA. This CDR3 has 17 amino acids. The junction had 12 bases not matched to a gene; V was cut back by 4 bases and J by 2 bases.

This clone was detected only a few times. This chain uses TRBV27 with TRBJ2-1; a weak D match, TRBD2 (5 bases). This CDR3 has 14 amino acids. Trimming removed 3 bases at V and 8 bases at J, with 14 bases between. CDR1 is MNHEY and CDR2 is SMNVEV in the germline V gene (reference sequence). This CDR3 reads CASSLRVVGDEQFF. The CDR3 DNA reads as TGTGCCAGCAGTTTGCGGGTCGTTGGGGATGAGCAGTTCTTC.

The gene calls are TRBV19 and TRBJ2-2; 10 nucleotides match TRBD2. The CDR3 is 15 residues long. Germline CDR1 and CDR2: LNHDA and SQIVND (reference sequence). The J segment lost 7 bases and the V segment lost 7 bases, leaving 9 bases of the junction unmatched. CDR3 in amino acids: CASTKAGGPVGELFF. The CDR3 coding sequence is TGTGCCAGTACAAAAGCGGGGGGGCCAGTCGGGGAGCTGTTTTTT.

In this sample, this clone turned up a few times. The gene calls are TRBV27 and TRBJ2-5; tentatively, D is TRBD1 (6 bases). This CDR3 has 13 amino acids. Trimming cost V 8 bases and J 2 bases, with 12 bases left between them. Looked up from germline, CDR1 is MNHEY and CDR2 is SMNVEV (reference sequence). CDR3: CASGVDRQETQYF. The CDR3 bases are TGTGCCAGCGGAGTTGACAGGCAAGAGACCCAGTACTTC.

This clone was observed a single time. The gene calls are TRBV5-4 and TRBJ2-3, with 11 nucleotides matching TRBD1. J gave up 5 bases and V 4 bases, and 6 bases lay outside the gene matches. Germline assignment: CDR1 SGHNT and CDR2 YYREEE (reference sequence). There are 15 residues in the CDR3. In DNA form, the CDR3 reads TGTGCCAGCAGCCCACCGGGACAGGGGGTAGATACGCAGTATTTT. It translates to CASSPPGQGVDTQYF.

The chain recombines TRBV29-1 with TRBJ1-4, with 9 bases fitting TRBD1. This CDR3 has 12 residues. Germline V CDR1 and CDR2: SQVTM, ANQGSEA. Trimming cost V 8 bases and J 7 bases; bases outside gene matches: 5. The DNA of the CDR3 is TGCAGCACCGGGACAGGGAGTGAAAAACTGTTTTTT. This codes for CSTGTGSEKLFF.

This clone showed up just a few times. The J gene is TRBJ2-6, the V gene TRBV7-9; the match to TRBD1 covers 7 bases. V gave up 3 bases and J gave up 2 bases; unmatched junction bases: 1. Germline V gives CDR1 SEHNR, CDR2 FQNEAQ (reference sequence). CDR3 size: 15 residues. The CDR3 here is CASSFQGAGANVLTF. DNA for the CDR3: TGTGCCAGCAGCTTCCAGGGGGCTGGGGCCAACGTCCTGACTTTC.

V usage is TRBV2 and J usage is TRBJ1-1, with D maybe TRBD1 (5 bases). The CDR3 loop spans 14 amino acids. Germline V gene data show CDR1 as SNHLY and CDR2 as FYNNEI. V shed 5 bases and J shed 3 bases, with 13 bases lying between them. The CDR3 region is CASSYSGGDTEAFF. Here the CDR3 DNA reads TGTGCCAGCAGTTACTCGGGGGGTGACACTGAAGCTTTCTTT.

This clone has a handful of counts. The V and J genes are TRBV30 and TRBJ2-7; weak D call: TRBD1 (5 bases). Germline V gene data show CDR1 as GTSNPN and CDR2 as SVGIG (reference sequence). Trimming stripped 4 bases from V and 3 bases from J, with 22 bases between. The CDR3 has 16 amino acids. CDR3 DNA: TGTGCCTGGAACCTAGGGGAAAGGAAGTTCGGCTACGAGCAGTACTTC. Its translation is CAWNLGERKFGYEQYF.

This CDR3 reads CASSSSGGAYEQYF. DNA of the CDR3: TGCGCCAGCAGCTCGAGCGGGGGGGCCTACGAGCAGTACTTC. The chain couples TRBV5-1 to TRBJ2-7; 10 nucleotides line up with TRBD2. The trim removed 3 bases at V and 2 bases at J, leaving 2 bases unmatched. The germline V gene has CDR1 SGHRS and CDR2 YFSETQ. The length of the CDR3 is 14 residues.

The CDR3 nucleotides read TGTGCCAGCCGCGTTCAGGGGAACACCGGGGAGCTGTTTTTT. Protein product: CASRVQGNTGELFF. This sequence joins TRBV19 and TRBJ2-2; the D gene is possibly TRBD1 (5 bases). Trimming shortened V by 9 bases and J by 1 base, and 12 bases separated the two germline ends. Germline-derived CDR1 and CDR2 are LNHDA and SQIVND (reference sequence). The CDR3 runs 14 residues.

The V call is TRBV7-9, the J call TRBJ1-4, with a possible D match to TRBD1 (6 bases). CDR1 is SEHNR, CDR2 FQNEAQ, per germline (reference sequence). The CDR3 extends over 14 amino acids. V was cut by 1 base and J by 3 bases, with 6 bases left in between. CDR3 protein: CASSLGTANEKLFF. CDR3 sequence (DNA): TGTGCCAGCAGCTTAGGGACAGCTAATGAAAAACTGTTTTTT.

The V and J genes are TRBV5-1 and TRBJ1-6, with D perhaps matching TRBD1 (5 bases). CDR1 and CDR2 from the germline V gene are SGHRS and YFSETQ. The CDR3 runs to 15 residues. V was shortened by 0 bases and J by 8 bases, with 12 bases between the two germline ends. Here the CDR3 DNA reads TGCGCCAGCAGCTTGGATGCGGGGGAGTATTCACCCCTCCACTTT. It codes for CASSLDAGEYSPLHF.

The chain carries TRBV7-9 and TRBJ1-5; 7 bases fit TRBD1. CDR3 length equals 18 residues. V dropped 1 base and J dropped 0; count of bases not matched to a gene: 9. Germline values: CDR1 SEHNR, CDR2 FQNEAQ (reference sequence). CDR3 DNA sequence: TGTGCCAGCAGCTTAGATTCACAGGGGAGAGGTAGCAATCAGCCCCAGCATTTT. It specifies CASSLDSQGRGSNQPQHF. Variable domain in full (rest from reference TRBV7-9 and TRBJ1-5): DTGVSQNPRHKITKRGQNVTFRCDPISEHNRLYWYRQTLGQGPEFLTYFQNEAQLEKSRLLSDRFSAERPKGSFSTLEIQRTEQGDSAMYLCASSLDSQGRGSNQPQHFGDGTRLSIL.

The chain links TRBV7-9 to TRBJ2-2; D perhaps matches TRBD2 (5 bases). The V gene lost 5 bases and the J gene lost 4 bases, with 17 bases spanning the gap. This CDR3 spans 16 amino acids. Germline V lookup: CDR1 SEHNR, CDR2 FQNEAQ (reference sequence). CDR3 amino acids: CASSTNARGTTGELFF. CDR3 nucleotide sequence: TGTGCCAGCAGCACCAATGCTCGGGGTACCACCGGGGAGCTGTTTTTT. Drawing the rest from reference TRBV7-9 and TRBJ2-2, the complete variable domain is DTGVSQNPRHKITKRGQNVTFRCDPISEHNRLYWYRQTLGQGPEFLTYFQNEAQLEKSRLLSDRFSAERPKGSFSTLEIQRTEQGDSAMYLCASSTNARGTTGELFFGEGSRLTVL.

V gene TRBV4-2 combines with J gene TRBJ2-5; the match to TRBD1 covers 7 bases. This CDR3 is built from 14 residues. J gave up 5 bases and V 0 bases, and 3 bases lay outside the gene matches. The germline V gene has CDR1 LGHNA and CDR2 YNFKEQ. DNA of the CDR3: TGTGCCAGCAGCCAAGAGGGACAGCGGGAGACCCAGTACTTC. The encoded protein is CASSQEGQRETQYF.

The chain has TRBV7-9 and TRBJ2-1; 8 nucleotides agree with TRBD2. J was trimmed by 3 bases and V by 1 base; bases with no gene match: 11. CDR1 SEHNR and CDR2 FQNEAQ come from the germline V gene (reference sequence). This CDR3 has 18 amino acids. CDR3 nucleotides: TGTGCCAGCAGCTTAGATCCTGGGCGGGGGGCCATCTACAATGAGCAGTTCTTC. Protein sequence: CASSLDPGRGAIYNEQFF.

In DNA form, the CDR3 reads TGTGCCAGCAGTCGCGACAGATTCAATCAGCCCCAGCATTTT. Translating it yields CASSRDRFNQPQHF. The rearrangement joins TRBV27 to TRBJ1-5; D may be TRBD1 (5 bases). The CDR3 is made up of 14 amino acids. Looked up from germline, CDR1 is MNHEY and CDR2 is SMNVEV (reference sequence). V was trimmed by 5 bases and J by 3 bases, leaving 11 bases between them.

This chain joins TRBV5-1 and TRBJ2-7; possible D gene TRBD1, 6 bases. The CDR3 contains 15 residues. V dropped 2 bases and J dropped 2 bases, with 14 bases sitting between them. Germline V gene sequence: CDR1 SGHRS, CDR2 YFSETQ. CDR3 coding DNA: TGCGCCAGCAGCTTTACAGGGTTGAGAACCTACGAGCAGTACTTC. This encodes CASSFTGLRTYEQYF.

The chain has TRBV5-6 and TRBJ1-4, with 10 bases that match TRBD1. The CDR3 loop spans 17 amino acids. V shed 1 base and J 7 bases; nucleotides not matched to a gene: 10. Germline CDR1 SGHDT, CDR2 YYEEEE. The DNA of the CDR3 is TGTGCCAGCAGCTTGATGAGACAGGGGGCCAAGAGTGAAAAACTGTTTTTT. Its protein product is CASSLMRQGAKSEKLFF.

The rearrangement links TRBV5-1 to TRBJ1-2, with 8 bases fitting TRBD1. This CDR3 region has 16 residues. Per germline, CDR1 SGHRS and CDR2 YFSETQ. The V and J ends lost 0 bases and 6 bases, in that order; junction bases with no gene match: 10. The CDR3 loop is CASSLGDPTGVNGYTF. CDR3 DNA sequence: TGCGCCAGCAGCTTGGGGGACCCGACAGGGGTGAATGGCTACACCTTC.

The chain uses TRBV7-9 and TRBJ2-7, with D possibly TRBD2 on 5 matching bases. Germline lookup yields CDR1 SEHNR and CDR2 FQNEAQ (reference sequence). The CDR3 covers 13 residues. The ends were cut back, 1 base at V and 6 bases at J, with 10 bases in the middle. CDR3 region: CASSLEGSGEQYF. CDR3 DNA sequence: TGTGCCAGCAGCTTAGAAGGAAGCGGCGAGCAGTACTTC.